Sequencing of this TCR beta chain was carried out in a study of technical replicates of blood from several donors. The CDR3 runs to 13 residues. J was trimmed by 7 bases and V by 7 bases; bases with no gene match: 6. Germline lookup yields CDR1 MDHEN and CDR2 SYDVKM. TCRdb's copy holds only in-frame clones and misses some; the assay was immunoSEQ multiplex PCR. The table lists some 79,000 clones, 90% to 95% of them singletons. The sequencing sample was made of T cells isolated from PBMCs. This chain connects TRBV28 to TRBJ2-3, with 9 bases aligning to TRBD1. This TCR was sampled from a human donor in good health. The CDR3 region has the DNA TGTGCCAGCACCGGGACAGGGCGAAATACGCAGTATTTT. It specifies CASTGTGRNTQYF.